These T cell receptor beta chains were read from a single sample in a study of cytomegalovirus exposure and HLA in healthy donors. Method: immunoSEQ multiplex PCR; TCRdb's copy keeps in-frame clones and lacks some. The sample features around 70,000 clones, with 0.83% in its top ten. Sequencing was carried out using PBMCs. These receptor sequences come from a boy under 18 in good health and CMV-seronegative. Each CDR3 is given with its conserved first and last residue. D genes are given only for firm matches.

v_gene	j_gene	d_gene	CDR3nt	CDR3aa
TRBV5-5	TRBJ2-7	NA	TGTGCCAGCAGCTTGATACGAGGGTCCCTCAATATCTACGAGCAGTACTTC	CASSLIRGSLNIYEQYF
TRBV4-1	TRBJ2-3	TRBD2	TGCGCCAGCAGCAAAGGGACTAGCGGGGGCACAGATACGCAGTATTTT	CASSKGTSGGTDTQYF
TRBV7-2	TRBJ2-2	NA	TGTGCCAGCAGCTTATTCGTAAAATCCGGGGAGCTGTTTTTT	CASSLFVKSGELFF
TRBV30	TRBJ2-1	NA	TGTGCCTGGAGTGTAAGGGGGGGGCGACACAATGAGCAGTTCTTC	CAWSVRGGRHNEQFF
TRBV5-8	TRBJ1-2	TRBD1	TGTGCCAGCAGCACGGAAATAGGACAGGGACCGAACTATGGCTACACCTTC	CASSTEIGQGPNYGYTF
TRBV11-2	TRBJ2-7	NA	TGTGCCAGCAGCTTAGACCTGACCGGTGGAGACTACGAGCAGTACTTC	CASSLDLTGGDYEQYF
TRBV7-8	TRBJ1-3	NA	TGTGCCAGCAGCTTACGGGGAAACACCATATATTTT	CASSLRGNTIYF
TRBV9	TRBJ1-1	NA	TGTGCCAGCAGCGTAGATCCGGGGGGGAACACTGAAGCTTTCTTT	CASSVDPGGNTEAFF
TRBV4-2	TRBJ2-3	TRBD2	TGTGCCAGCAGCCAAGATAGAGCGGGGGGGTCAGATACGCAGTATTTT	CASSQDRAGGSDTQYF
TRBV10-2	TRBJ1-2	NA	TGCGCCAGCAGTGGGCAGGGTCATGGCTACACCTTC	CASSGQGHGYTF
TRBV15	TRBJ1-5	NA	TGTGCCACCAGCGAGGGCTTTAGCAATCAGCCCCAGCATTTT	CATSEGFSNQPQHF
TRBV5-1	TRBJ1-1	NA	TGCGCCAGCAGCTGGAGCGGACGGAGCACTGAAGCTTTCTTT	CASSWSGRSTEAFF
TRBV6-5	TRBJ2-1	TRBD2	TGTGCCAGCAGTCCCGGGACTAGTGGTTGGGATGAGCAGTTCTTC	CASSPGTSGWDEQFF
TRBV6-1	TRBJ1-1	NA	TGTGCCAGCAGCGCAACGTCGGGGACTGAAGCTTTCTTT	CASSATSGTEAFF
TRBV27	TRBJ2-7	TRBD1	TGTGCCAGCAGTTTAATTGACATCATGGGACAGACCTACGAGCAGTACTTC	CASSLIDIMGQTYEQYF
TRBV19	TRBJ1-1	NA	TGTGCCAGTATTAGATACACTGAAGCTTTCTTT	CASIRYTEAFF
TRBV18	TRBJ2-7	NA	TGTGCCAGCTCGTCGAGCTCCTACGAGCAGTACTTC	CASSSSSYEQYF
TRBV7-9	TRBJ1-1	NA	TGTGCCAGCAGCTTAACCCAGGGTCGGAACACTGAAGCTTTCTTT	CASSLTQGRNTEAFF
TRBV30	TRBJ2-3	TRBD2	TGTGCCTGGAGTGTAGGGCTAGCGGGGAGCACAGATACGCAGTATTTT	CAWSVGLAGSTDTQYF
TRBV6-5	TRBJ1-1	TRBD1	TGTGCCAGCAGCTCCTTCGGACAGGGCCGTGAAGCTTTCTTT	CASSSFGQGREAFF
TRBV7-9	TRBJ1-1	TRBD1	TGTGCCAGCAGCTTATCGATAGGACAGGGGGCGCGGAACACTGAAGCTTTCTTT	CASSLSIGQGARNTEAFF
TRBV18	TRBJ2-3	TRBD2	TGTGCCAGCTCACCACTGGCTAGCGGTCCAGATACGCAGTATTTT	CASSPLASGPDTQYF
TRBV13	TRBJ2-3	TRBD1	TGTGCCAGCAGCCCCCGTGGGACAGGGGGCCCAGATACGCAGTATTTT	CASSPRGTGGPDTQYF
TRBV27	TRBJ2-1	TRBD1	TGTGCCAGTAGGACAGGTCTCCTTGGGAGCAATGAGCAGTTCTTC	CASRTGLLGSNEQFF
TRBV11-2	TRBJ1-1	NA	TGTGCCAGCAGCTTATCTGGGTATCGGGACAACGCTTTCTTT	CASSLSGYRDNAFF
TRBV30	TRBJ2-1	NA	TGTGCCTGGAGTGTTGGGAGCTCCGACAATGAGCAGTTCTTC	CAWSVGSSDNEQFF
TRBV18	TRBJ2-6	TRBD2	TGTGCCAGCTCACCGGGGGGGACGGGGGCCAACGTCCTGACTTTC	CASSPGGTGANVLTF
TRBV11-2	TRBJ2-7	TRBD2	TGTGCCAGCAGCTCGGGACTAGCGGTATACGAGCAGTACTTC	CASSSGLAVYEQYF
TRBV19	TRBJ1-1	TRBD1	TGTGCCACCCAAGGACAGGGGGCAGGCACTGAAGCTTTCTTT	CATQGQGAGTEAFF
TRBV19	TRBJ1-2	TRBD1	TGTGCCAGTACCCCTTCAGGGGGGTGGTATGGCTACACCTTC	CASTPSGGWYGYTF
TRBV5-5	TRBJ2-3	NA	TGTGCCAGCAGCTTAAGACAGGCCACAGATACGCAGTATTTT	CASSLRQATDTQYF
TRBV30	TRBJ1-1	NA	TGTGCCTGGAGTGTAGAGGGTCGGAAAACTGAAGCTTTCTTT	CAWSVEGRKTEAFF
TRBV18	TRBJ1-3	TRBD1	TGTGCCAGCTCACCAGACAGGGGTGGAAACACCATATATTTT	CASSPDRGGNTIYF
TRBV18	TRBJ2-2	NA	TGTGCCAGCTCACCACTCCGGAGCGGAGGGAACACCGGGGAGCTGTTTTTT	CASSPLRSGGNTGELFF
TRBV9	TRBJ2-5	NA	TGTGCCAGCAGCGCCCTCGGCGGGACCCAGTACTTC	CASSALGGTQYF
TRBV9	TRBJ2-2	NA	TGTGCCAGCAGCCGCGCAAACACCGGGGAGCTGTTTTTT	CASSRANTGELFF
TRBV5-6	TRBJ2-1	TRBD1	TGTGCCAGCAGCCTTGGACAGGGTGGTGAGCAGTTCTTC	CASSLGQGGEQFF
TRBV10-3	TRBJ2-3	NA	TGTGCCATCAGTGGGACTACCCGGAGGGTAGATACGCAGTATTTT	CAISGTTRRVDTQYF
TRBV7-8	TRBJ2-1	NA	TGTGCCAGCAGCTTAGATGGTAGCCCCGACAATGAGCAGTTCTTC	CASSLDGSPDNEQFF
TRBV7-3	TRBJ1-1	NA	TGTGCCAGCTCTAGACGAATGAACACTGAAGCTTTCTTT	CASSRRMNTEAFF
TRBV12-2	TRBJ2-3	NA	TGTGCAAGTCGCGACTTGATGGAGGTCGGTACGCAGTATTTT	CASRDLMEVGTQYF
TRBV30	TRBJ1-1	NA	TGTGCCTGGACCCCCCGGCTGAGGGCAGTGGCAGCTTTCTTT	CAWTPRLRAVAAFF
TRBV5-5	TRBJ1-1	NA	TGTGCCAGCAGCTTGGTACAGCTTTACACTGAAGCTTTCTTT	CASSLVQLYTEAFF
TRBV19	TRBJ1-4	TRBD1	TGTGCCAGTAGGGTCCAGGGGGGCGGCGGAAAACTGTTTTTT	CASRVQGGGGKLFF
TRBV6-1	TRBJ1-1	NA	TGTGCCAGCAGTGCGACAGTTAACACTGAAGCTTTCTTT	CASSATVNTEAFF
TRBV6-5	TRBJ2-2	NA	TGTGCCAGCAGTTATGGCGGGACGAACACCGGGGAGCTGTTTTTT	CASSYGGTNTGELFF